This entry is about one T cell receptor (beta chain). It was with random hexamers that roughly 0.45 to 1 ug RNA was reverse transcribed. Amplification of TCR beta CDR3 across 54 Vbeta and 13 Jbeta was performed with immunoSEQ multiplex PCR. MiXCR, applied by TCRdb to the immunoSEQ multiplex PCR reads, yields one record per CDR3 protein. The repertoire includes some 400,000 distinct CDR3 sequences, roughly 85% of them detected once, and about 0.12% sits in the top ten. The sample is drawn from a study of CD8 T cells in Susac syndrome. V was shortened by 7 bases and J by 5 bases, with 15 bases between the two germline ends. Looked up from germline, CDR1 is SQVTM and CDR2 is ANQGSEA. The CDR3 runs to 13 residues.

The sequencing input was CD8+ T cells from PBMCs. This rearrangement joins TRBV29-1 to TRBJ2-1; the D gene could be TRBD1 or TRBD2 (5 bases each). This TCR was sampled from a human donor with multiple sclerosis. CDR3 sequence reads: CSGGIGPHNEQFF. In DNA, the CDR3 is TGCAGCGGGGGGATCGGACCCCACAATGAGCAGTTCTTC.